This TCR beta chain is drawn from a study of identical twins. Study-wide findings and caveats: Out-of-frame beta sequences exhibited a weaker degree of excess twin sharing.

Remarks on this clonotype: The antigen is not known.

Germline V CDR1 and CDR2: MGHRA, YSYEKL. CDR3 size: 15 residues. Trimming pared 4 bases from V and 5 bases from J, leaving 17 bases between. Each donor (without exception) was a healthy Caucasian. The authors used template switching to add a universal primer site and gave cDNA unique molecular identifiers. TCRdb re-derived calls from the 5' RACE reads in MiXCR, one entry per CDR3 protein. The profile covers about 530,000 distinct CDR3 sequences, with about a fifth appearing a single time and 0.48% taken by the ten largest. These data also formed part of another study, on yellow fever vaccine responses in identical twins.

This clonotype originated in a woman younger than 35 in good health. The chain employs TRBV4-1 and TRBJ2-5; D is tentatively TRBD1 or TRBD2 (5 bases each). The sample comprised CD4+ T cells sorted from blood. The CDR3 reads CASSRGFGNYETQYF. The CDR3 DNA sequence: TGCGCCAGCAGCCGGGGGTTCGGGAATTACGAGACCCAGTACTTC.